These 24 T cell receptor beta chains originate from one sample sequenced in a study of human T cells and chemical hapten exposure. TCRdb passed the RACE reads through MiXCR, listing each CDR3 protein once. The sample shows about 120,000 distinct CDR3 sequences, approximately 10% of them seen only once. Time point meaning: patch test 3, about 24 weeks after DPC sensitization. Treatment reported: therapeutic diphenylcyclopropenone sensitization with weekly scalp DPC. This material consisted of whole blood, taken in connection with sensitization to the hapten diphenylcyclopropenone (DPC). These receptors all stem from a woman in her 50s with alopecia areata. Some clones in this sample may be carry-over from other donors' samples.

This rearrangement joins TRBV28 to TRBJ1-5; no firm D call. The V end was cut by 6 bases, the J end by 0 bases, with 12 bases between. This CDR3 is built from 15 residues. Germline V gene data show CDR1 as MDHEN and CDR2 as SYDVKM. Here the CDR3 reads CASSPSWDSNQPQHF. The DNA of the CDR3 is TGTGCCAGCAGCCCCTCGTGGGATAGCAATCAGCCCCAGCATTTT. Full variable domain (missing parts from reference TRBV28 and TRBJ1-5): DVKVTQSSRYLVKRTGEKVFLECVQDMDHENMFWYRQDPGLGLRLIYFSYDVKMKEKGDIPEGYSVSREKKERFSLILESASTNQTSMYLCASSPSWDSNQPQHFGDGTRLSIL.

The rearrangement uses TRBV20-1 and TRBJ2-7; D remains unclear. The CDR3 is made up of 12 amino acids. V lost 3 bases to trimming and J lost 1 base, with 7 bases between them. CDR1 and CDR2 from the germline V gene are DFQATT and SNEGSKA (reference sequence). The CDR3 region has the DNA TGCAGTGCTAGCTCGGCGTCCTACGAGCAGTACTTC. It encodes CSASSASYEQYF.

This clonotype was found a few times. The V call is TRBV5-1, the J call TRBJ2-3; 7 nucleotides align to TRBD1. This CDR3 is 15 amino acids long. V shed 4 bases and J 0 bases; nucleotides not matched to a gene: 5. Germline values: CDR1 SGHRS, CDR2 YFSETQ. The CDR3 here is CASSPWTGSTDTQYF. CDR3 in DNA: TGCGCCAGCAGCCCATGGACAGGTAGCACAGATACGCAGTATTTT.

The table lists this clonotype with a few counts. This sequence joins TRBV28 and TRBJ2-7; the D gene is possibly TRBD2 (6 bases). Trimming removed 3 bases at V and 2 bases at J, with 11 bases between. This CDR3 comprises 14 residues. The germline CDR1 and CDR2 sequences are MDHEN and SYDVKM. Written as DNA, the CDR3 is TGTGCCAGCAGTTTCCTAGCGCGTCCCTACGAGCAGTACTTC. It encodes CASSFLARPYEQYF.

This clonotype has ten or more counts. The rearrangement joins TRBV28 to TRBJ2-4, with D uncertain. Per germline, CDR1 MDHEN and CDR2 SYDVKM. The CDR3 sequence is 13 residues long. The V end lost 1 base, the J end lost 8 bases, and 9 bases lay between the germline ends. The CDR3 DNA reads as TGTGCCAGCAGTTTATCTACTTGGGACATTCAGTACTTC. Translation: CASSLSTWDIQYF.

This clonotype has more than one count but fewer than ten. V usage is TRBV20-1 and J usage is TRBJ1-2, with TRBD1 matching over 9 bases. The germline CDR1 and CDR2 sequences are DFQATT and SNEGSKA (reference sequence). The trim removed 6 bases at V and 3 bases at J, leaving 8 bases unmatched. The CDR3 spans 14 residues. The CDR3 spells CSAWPGQGYYGYTF. CDR3 DNA: TGCAGTGCGTGGCCGGGACAGGGATACTATGGCTACACCTTC.

This clonotype showed up just a few times. The J gene is TRBJ2-1, the V gene TRBV12-3 or TRBV12-4; the D gene is possibly TRBD2 (6 bases). This CDR3 is 12 amino acids long. V was clipped by 3 bases and J by 8 bases, with 8 bases between them. Here the CDR3 reads CASSFGGYEQFF. Written as DNA, the CDR3 is TGTGCCAGCAGTTTTGGAGGGTATGAGCAGTTCTTC.

This clonotype was counted many times. V is TRBV30 and J is TRBJ2-2; no reliable D call. Germline loops: CDR1 GTSNPN, CDR2 SVGIG (reference sequence). This CDR3 has 14 amino acids. The V gene lost 0 bases and the J gene lost 5 bases, with 10 bases spanning the gap. CDR3 nucleotides: TGTGCCTGGAGTGTACGGCAGCTAACCGGGGAGCTGTTTTTT. Translating it yields CAWSVRQLTGELFF.

This clonotype was observed a handful of times. V usage is TRBV13 and J usage is TRBJ2-3; D is unclear. V gave up 0 bases and J gave up 2 bases, with 6 bases separating them. This CDR3 contains 14 residues. Germline CDR1 reads PRHDT; CDR2 reads FYEKMQ (reference sequence). The chain's CDR3 is CASSLGPATDTQYF. The CDR3 DNA follows: TGTGCCAGCAGCTTAGGACCAGCCACAGATACGCAGTATTTT.

This clonotype was observed many times. The chain links TRBV27 to TRBJ2-7, with 7 bases identical to TRBD2. Germline V gene sequence: CDR1 MNHEY, CDR2 SMNVEV (reference sequence). The CDR3 loop spans 14 amino acids. The ends lost 0 bases at V and 2 bases at J; junction bases unmatched: 1. CDR3 nucleotides: TGTGCCAGCAGTTTATCTAGCGGGCCCTACGAGCAGTACTTC. Protein sequence: CASSLSSGPYEQYF.

J is TRBJ1-1 and V is TRBV13; no definite D call. This CDR3 is 13 amino acids long. CDR1 and CDR2 (germline): PRHDT, FYEKMQ (reference sequence). The V gene lost 5 bases and the J gene lost 3 bases, with 10 bases spanning the gap. CDR3 bases: TGTGCCAGCAGCCCCCGAAGGGACACTGAAGCTTTCTTT. This encodes CASSPRRDTEAFF.

The chain employs TRBV12-3 or TRBV12-4 and TRBJ2-3, with a weak D call TRBD2 (6 bases). This CDR3 has 15 residues. V lost 7 bases and J lost 8, with 22 bases in between. The CDR3 nucleotides are TGTGCCAGCACCCGCCTGGGACTTCCGCGGGGTACGCAGTATTTT. The encoded protein is CASTRLGLPRGTQYF.

This chain joins TRBV18 and TRBJ2-7; a weak D match, TRBD2 (7 bases). This CDR3 comprises 15 residues. Germline lookup yields CDR1 KGHSH and CDR2 LQKENI. V dropped 6 bases and J dropped 5 bases, with 20 bases sitting between them. CDR3 coding DNA: TGTGCCAGCTCCCCCCTAGGGGGAGGGCCCGACGAGCAGTACTTC. Residues: CASSPLGGGPDEQYF.

This clonotype was seen at least ten times. This chain joins TRBV23-1 and TRBJ2-1, with 9 bases matching TRBD1. TRBV23-1 counts as an open reading frame of uncertain function. This CDR3 is 17 amino acids long. V lost 0 bases to trimming and J lost 8 bases; unmatched junction nucleotides: 11. Here the CDR3 reads CASSQSVTGGRSDEQFF. The DNA for the CDR3 is TGCGCCAGCAGTCAATCCGTTACAGGGGGCAGGAGCGATGAGCAGTTCTTC.

This clonotype was counted a few times. This sequence joins TRBV28 and TRBJ2-3, with 10 positions matching TRBD2. V dropped 4 bases and J dropped 5; count of bases not matched to a gene: 12. Germline V gene sequence: CDR1 MDHEN, CDR2 SYDVKM. This CDR3 is built from 17 residues. The CDR3 sequence: CASSSPAGGRLKDTQYF. The CDR3 DNA sequence: TGTGCCAGCAGTTCCCCAGCGGGAGGGCGCTTGAAAGATACGCAGTATTTT. The full variable domain, with the rest looked up from reference TRBV28 and TRBJ2-3, is DVKVTQSSRYLVKRTGEKVFLECVQDMDHENMFWYRQDPGLGLRLIYFSYDVKMKEKGDIPEGYSVSREKKERFSLILESASTNQTSMYLCASSSPAGGRLKDTQYFGPGTRLTVL.

About this clonotype: A much larger clone lies one base from this, so it may be a read error. This chain joins TRBV4-2 and TRBJ2-3; 11 nucleotides line up with TRBD2. The CDR3 runs to 16 residues. Per germline, CDR1 LGHNA and CDR2 YNFKEQ. The CDR3 is CAGSRELAGGTDTQYF. CDR3 in DNA: TGTGCCGGCAGCCGGGAGCTAGCGGGAGGAACAGATACGCAGTATTTT.

This clonotype was counted at least ten times. One end of the junction fails to match germline, which may point to a read error. The chain links TRBV5-6 to TRBJ1-1; D unclear. Germline lookup yields CDR1 SGHDT and CDR2 YYEEEE. CDR3 length: 17 residues. CDR3 sequence reads: CASSLDRRQIMNTEAFF. CDR3 nucleotide sequence: TGTGCCAGCAGTTTGGACCGACGTCAGATTATGAACACTGAAGCTTTCTTT.

This clonotype was counted between two and nine times. The CDR3 region is CASSAGRTSGKDTQYF. CDR3 nucleotide sequence: TGTGCCAGCAGCGCCGGCCGGACTAGCGGGAAAGATACGCAGTATTTT. This chain uses TRBV2 with TRBJ2-3; 12 nucleotides line up with TRBD2. Germline loops: CDR1 SNHLY, CDR2 FYNNEI. The CDR3 runs 16 residues. V was pared by 6 bases and J by 5 bases, with 9 bases of the junction left unmatched.

CDR3 DNA sequence: TGCGCCAGCAGGGTCGGAGCTGCAACTAATGAAAAACTGTTTTTT. This sequence encodes CASRVGAATNEKLFF. The chain joins TRBV5-1 to TRBJ1-4; no reliable D call. Trimming removed 5 bases from V and 0 bases from J, with 11 bases in between. Germline V lookup: CDR1 SGHRS, CDR2 YFSETQ. This CDR3 contains 15 residues.

This rearrangement joins TRBV12-3 or TRBV12-4 to TRBJ1-1; D perhaps matches TRBD1 (5 bases). V was clipped by 6 bases and J by 5 bases, with 16 bases between them. The CDR3 consists of 14 residues. DNA of the CDR3: TGTGCCAGCAGCCCGGTTAGGGGCGAGACTGAAGCTTTCTTT. Encoded protein: CASSPVRGETEAFF.

The rearrangement joins TRBV7-8 to TRBJ2-3, with TRBD2 as a possible D gene (7 bases). CDR3 length equals 14 residues. The V and J ends lost 3 bases and 4 bases respectively, with 11 bases between them. From germline, CDR1 is SGHVS and CDR2 FQNEAQ. The CDR3: CASSLGGPSDTQYF. The CDR3 region has the DNA TGTGCCAGCAGCTTGGGGGGGCCATCAGATACGCAGTATTTT.

The chain recombines TRBV11-2 with TRBJ2-3; D call uncertain. The CDR3 extends over 12 amino acids. V was cut by 6 bases and J by 4 bases, with 8 bases left in between. Germline V gene data show CDR1 as SGHAT and CDR2 as FQNNGV. The CDR3 region is CASSSIPDTQYF. Here the CDR3 DNA reads TGTGCCAGCAGTTCTATTCCAGATACGCAGTATTTT.

This rearrangement joins TRBV18 to TRBJ2-3; D is undetermined. The germline gives CDR1 KGHSH, CDR2 LQKENI. This CDR3 is 15 amino acids long. V lost 3 bases to trimming and J lost 0 bases, with 10 bases between them. The CDR3 nucleotides are TGTGCCAGCTCACCTCAGGAACTGAGCACAGATACGCAGTATTTT. Protein: CASSPQELSTDTQYF.

The V gene is TRBV6-5, the J gene TRBJ2-3, with 10 bases that match TRBD2. Germline trimming cut 2 bases from V and 6 bases from J; bases unmatched to any gene: 14. The CDR3 spans 18 residues. Germline values: CDR1 MNHEY, CDR2 SVGAGI. This chain's CDR3 is CASSYVRLSSGGRDTQYF. Here the CDR3 DNA reads TGTGCCAGCAGTTACGTTCGCCTCAGTAGCGGGGGGCGGGATACGCAGTATTTT.